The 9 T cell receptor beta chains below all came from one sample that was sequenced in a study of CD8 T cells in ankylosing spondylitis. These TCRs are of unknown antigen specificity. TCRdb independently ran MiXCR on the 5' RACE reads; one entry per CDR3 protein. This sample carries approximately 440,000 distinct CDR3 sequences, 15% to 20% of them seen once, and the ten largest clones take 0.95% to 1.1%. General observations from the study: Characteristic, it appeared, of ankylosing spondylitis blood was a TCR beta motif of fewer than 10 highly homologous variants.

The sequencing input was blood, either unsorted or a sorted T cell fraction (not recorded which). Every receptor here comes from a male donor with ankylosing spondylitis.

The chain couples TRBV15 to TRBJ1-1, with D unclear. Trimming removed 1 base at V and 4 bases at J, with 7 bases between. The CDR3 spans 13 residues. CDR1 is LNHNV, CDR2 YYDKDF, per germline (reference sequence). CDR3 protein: CATSRALSTEAFF. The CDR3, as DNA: TGTGCCACCAGCAGAGCGCTATCCACTGAAGCTTTCTTT.

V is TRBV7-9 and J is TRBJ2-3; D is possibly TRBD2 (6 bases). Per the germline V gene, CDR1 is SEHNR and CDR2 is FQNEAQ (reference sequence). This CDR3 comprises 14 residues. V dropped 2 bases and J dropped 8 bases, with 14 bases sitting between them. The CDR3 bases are TGTGCCAGCAGCTTAACCCCGGGGCGGGGTACGCAGTATTTT. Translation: CASSLTPGRGTQYF. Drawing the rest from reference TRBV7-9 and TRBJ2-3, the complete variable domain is DTGVSQNPRHKITKRGQNVTFRCDPISEHNRLYWYRQTLGQGPEFLTYFQNEAQLEKSRLLSDRFSAERPKGSFSTLEIQRTEQGDSAMYLCASSLTPGRGTQYFGPGTRLTVL.

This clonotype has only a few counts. CDR3 nucleotide sequence: TGCGCCAGCAGCCCGGGGGGGGCCAGCGGGGGCAGAAATGAGCAGTTCTTC. As protein: CASSPGGASGGRNEQFF. This rearrangement joins TRBV5-1 to TRBJ2-1, with 8 bases aligning to TRBD2. With 4 bases clipped from V and 7 bases from J, the junction kept 16 bases outside the gene matches. CDR3 length equals 17 residues. Germline CDR1 SGHRS, CDR2 YFSETQ.

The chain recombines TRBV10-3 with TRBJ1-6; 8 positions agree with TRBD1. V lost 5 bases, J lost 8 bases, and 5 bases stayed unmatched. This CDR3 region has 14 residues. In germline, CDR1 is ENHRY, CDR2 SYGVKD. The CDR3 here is CAISQGAYDSPLHF. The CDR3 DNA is TGTGCCATCAGTCAGGGGGCTTACGATTCACCCCTCCACTTT.

The DNA of the CDR3 is TGTGCCATCAAAGGGACCAACCCGGACAGGGGTGAAGCTTTCTTT. Translated, it gives CAIKGTNPDRGEAFF. The rearrangement links TRBV10-3 to TRBJ1-1; 9 nucleotides line up with TRBD1. The germline V gene encodes CDR1 ENHRY and CDR2 SYGVKD. V lost 7 bases, J lost 7 bases, and 13 bases stayed unmatched. The CDR3 consists of 15 residues.

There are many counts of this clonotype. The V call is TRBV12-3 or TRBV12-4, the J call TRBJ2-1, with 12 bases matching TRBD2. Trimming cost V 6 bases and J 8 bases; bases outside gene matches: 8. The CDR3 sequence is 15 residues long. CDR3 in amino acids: CASSTSGGRSHEQFF. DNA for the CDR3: TGTGCCAGCAGCACTAGCGGGGGGCGCAGTCATGAGCAGTTCTTC.

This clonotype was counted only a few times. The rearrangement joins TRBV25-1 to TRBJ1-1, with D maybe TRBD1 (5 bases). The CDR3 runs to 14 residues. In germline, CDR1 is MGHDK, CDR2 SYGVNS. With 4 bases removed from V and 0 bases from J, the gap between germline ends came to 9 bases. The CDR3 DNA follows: TGTGCCAGCAGTGGAGGGGTTTTGAACACTGAAGCTTTCTTT. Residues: CASSGGVLNTEAFF.

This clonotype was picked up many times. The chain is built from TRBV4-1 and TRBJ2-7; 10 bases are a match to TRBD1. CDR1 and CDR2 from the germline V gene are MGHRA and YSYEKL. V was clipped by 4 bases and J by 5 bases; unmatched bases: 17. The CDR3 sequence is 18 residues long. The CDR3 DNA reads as TGCGCCAGCAGCCCTCCTGGGGACAGGGGCCGATCTAACGACGAGCAGTACTTC. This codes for CASSPPGDRGRSNDEQYF.

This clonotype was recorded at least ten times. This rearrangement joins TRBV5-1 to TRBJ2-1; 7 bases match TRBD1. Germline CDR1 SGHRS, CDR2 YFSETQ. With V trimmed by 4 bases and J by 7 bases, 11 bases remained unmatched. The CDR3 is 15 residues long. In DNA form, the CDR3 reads TGCGCCAGCAGCGTAACCGGGACAGAGTATAATGAGCAGTTCTTC. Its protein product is CASSVTGTEYNEQFF.